The T cell receptor (beta chain) under discussion was sequenced for a study of T cell repertoires in cytomegalovirus infection (dated by TCRdb to the late 2010s). For the wider study: The HLA type of each donor mattered for the analysis, because public TCR beta signatures pointed to carriage of CMV infection along with the matching HLA type.

Instrument used: Illumina HiSeq 1500. Through fastp at Q25 and MiXCR, TCRdb rebuilt clones from the public reads, retaining in-frame beta chains. Every distinct CDR3 protein forms one entry, paired with its most common genes and DNA. Counted in this sample were approximately 700,000 distinct CDR3 sequences; 35% of them appeared once. Around 2.8% of the sample rests with the top ten. The table lists this clonotype with a few counts. This receptor's antigen is unknown. Base-call qualities are not available, and no considerably larger clone is one nucleotide away. The paper as a whole reports these results and caveats: In both this cohort and an independent cohort of more than 350 donors, the cumulative frequency of public TCR beta family members distinguished carriers of CMV infection plus the relevant HLA type. The ex vivo response was dominated by HLA-C-restricted CMV-specific TCR beta clonotypes, and the single most frequent clonotype in two of eight donors was supplied by these HLA-C-restricted clonotypes.

The sample taken for sequencing was PBMCs. The sequence came from a human donor in good health (CMV status not recorded). Some clones in this sample may be carry-over from other donors' samples.

The bases are TGCAGTGCTAGAGGTCCCCTAGCGGGGGCTAGCACAGATACGCAGTATTTT. The resulting protein is CSARGPLAGASTDTQYF. The sequence links TRBV20-1 to TRBJ2-3; 10 bases in the middle match TRBD2. CDR3 length: 17 amino acids, cysteine to phenylalanine. The read is trimmed to its CDR3 DNA, 51 bases read in frame from base 1. According to the germline V gene (reference sequence), CDR1 reads DFQATT and CDR2 reads SNEGSKA. Trimmed from V: 1 base; trimmed from J: 0 bases; junction bases lacking a gene match: 7.